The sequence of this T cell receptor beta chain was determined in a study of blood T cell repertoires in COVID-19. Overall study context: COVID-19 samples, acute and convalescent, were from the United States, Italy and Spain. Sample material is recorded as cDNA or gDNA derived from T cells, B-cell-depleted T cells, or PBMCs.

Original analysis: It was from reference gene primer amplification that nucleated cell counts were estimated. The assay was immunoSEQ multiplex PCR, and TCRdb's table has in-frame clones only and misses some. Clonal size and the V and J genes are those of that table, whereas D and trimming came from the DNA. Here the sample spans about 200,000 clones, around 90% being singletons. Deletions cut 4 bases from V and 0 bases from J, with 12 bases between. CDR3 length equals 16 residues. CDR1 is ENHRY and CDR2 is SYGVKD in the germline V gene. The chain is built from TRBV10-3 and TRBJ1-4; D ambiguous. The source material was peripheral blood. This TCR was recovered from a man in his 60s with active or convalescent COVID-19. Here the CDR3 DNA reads TGTGCCATCAGTGCGGCGGCCTCGGCAACTAATGAAAAACTGTTTTTT. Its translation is CAISAAASATNEKLFF.